This entry lists 27 T cell receptor beta chains sequenced from one sample in a study of T-cell reconstitution after alpha-beta-depleted transplantation in children. Unique molecular identifiers were used in preparing the TCRbeta library. From the PCR reads, TCRdb called clonotypes with MiXCR, one entry per CDR3 protein. The top ten clones hold 28% of a sample with over 200,000 distinct CDR3 sequences, approximately 11% of them seen once. Source: PBMCs, taken before TCRalphabeta/CD19-depleted stem cell transplant. Receptors originate from a child younger than two with acute myeloid leukemia, due to receive a stem cell transplant.

This clonotype showed up many times. The gene calls are TRBV5-1 and TRBJ2-7, with TRBD1 as a possible D gene (6 bases). The CDR3 consists of 13 residues. The germline gives CDR1 SGHRS, CDR2 YFSETQ. The V end was cut by 4 bases, the J end by 5 bases, with 13 bases between. CDR3 DNA sequence: TGCGCCAGCAGCAACTCACAGGGAGACGAGCAGTACTTC. This sequence encodes CASSNSQGDEQYF.

Turning to this clonotype: Likely a read error: the CDR3 ends without its conserved phenylalanine or tryptophan. This chain connects TRBV7-2 to TRBJ2-3, with a possible D match to TRBD2 (6 bases). CDR3 length: 15 residues. CDR1 SGHTA and CDR2 FQGNSA come from the germline V gene. The CDR3: CASSRGGGSTDTQYL. CDR3 sequence (DNA): TGTGCCAGCAGCCGCGGAGGAGGGAGCACGGATACGCAGTATTTA.

This clonotype has a count of ten or more. The chain joins TRBV5-5 to TRBJ2-5; D is perhaps TRBD1 or TRBD2 (5 bases each). The germline gives CDR1 SGHKS, CDR2 YYEKEE (reference sequence). The CDR3 extends over 15 amino acids. The germline V and J ends were trimmed by 0 bases and 2 bases, with 11 bases remaining between them. CDR3 sequence reads: CASSLGVGEQETQYF. CDR3 coding DNA: TGTGCCAGCAGCTTGGGGGTGGGGGAACAAGAGACCCAGTACTTC.

This clonotype was found many times. The rearrangement joins TRBV9 to TRBJ1-4, with D perhaps TRBD1 (6 bases). Germline V gene sequence: CDR1 SGDLS, CDR2 YYNGEE. The V gene lost 3 bases and the J gene lost 5 bases, with 11 bases spanning the gap. The CDR3 sequence is 14 residues long. This chain's CDR3 is CASSAGQINEKLFF. CDR3 coding DNA: TGTGCCAGCAGCGCCGGACAGATAAATGAAAAACTGTTTTTT.

There are many counts of this clonotype. V is TRBV4-1 and J is TRBJ2-1; no firm D call. V lost 4 bases, J lost 7 bases, and 8 bases lay in between. Looked up from germline, CDR1 is MGHRA and CDR2 is YSYEKL. The CDR3 totals 12 residues. CDR3 region: CASSPSQNEQFF. The CDR3 DNA follows: TGCGCCAGCAGCCCTTCCCAAAATGAGCAGTTCTTC.

This clonotype was counted ten times or more. V gene TRBV30 combines with J gene TRBJ2-4; 8 bases map to TRBD2. CDR1 and CDR2 from the germline V gene are GTSNPN and SVGIG (reference sequence). Germline trimming cut 0 bases from V and 8 bases from J; bases unmatched to any gene: 3. The CDR3 runs 13 residues. CDR3 nucleotides: TGTGCCTGGAGTGTGAGCGGGAGTGACATTCAGTACTTC. It yields the protein CAWSVSGSDIQYF.

This chain connects TRBV29-1 to TRBJ1-1; D perhaps matches TRBD1 (6 bases). Trimming shortened V by 4 bases and J by 5 bases, and 11 bases separated the two germline ends. The CDR3 spans 12 residues. Germline-derived CDR1 and CDR2 are SQVTM and ANQGSEA. CDR3 sequence: CSVGQAGTEAFF. CDR3 DNA sequence: TGCAGCGTTGGACAGGCGGGGACTGAAGCTTTCTTT.

Ten or more counts support this clonotype. The CDR3 sequence: CSARWGEGSAEQYF. The CDR3 DNA sequence: TGCAGTGCTAGATGGGGGGAGGGATCGGCCGAGCAGTACTTC. The chain combines TRBV20-1 with TRBJ2-7; 7 nucleotides match TRBD2. J lost 6 bases, V lost 2 bases, and 10 bases had no gene match. Germline V gives CDR1 DFQATT, CDR2 SNEGSKA (reference sequence). The CDR3 is made up of 14 amino acids.

The V and J genes are TRBV6-2 or TRBV6-3 and TRBJ2-3; 12 bases fit TRBD2. Trimming at V came to 2 bases and at J to 6 bases, leaving 15 bases not matched to a gene. In germline, CDR1 is MNHEY, CDR2 SVGEGT. The length of the CDR3 is 19 residues. The CDR3 loop is CASSYRDNRLAGVQDTQYF. CDR3 bases: TGTGCCAGCAGTTACAGGGACAACCGACTAGCGGGAGTCCAGGATACGCAGTATTTT.

Details on this clonotype: Being one base from a much bigger clone, this may be a read error. The chain joins TRBV28 to TRBJ1-2; D perhaps matches TRBD1 (6 bases). The CDR3 is 12 residues long. Germline V lookup: CDR1 MDHEN, CDR2 SYDVKM. The DNA of the CDR3 is TGTGCCAGCAGTTCGACAGGAGCTGGCGACACCTTC. Protein: CASSSTGAGDTF.

Ten or more counts support this clonotype. The chain has TRBV5-1 and TRBJ2-2; a weak D match, TRBD1 (6 bases). The CDR3 consists of 16 residues. The V end lost 0 bases, the J end lost 7 bases, and 16 bases lay between the germline ends. Germline CDR1 and CDR2: SGHRS and YFSETQ. This CDR3 reads CASSLEGTTGRGELFF. CDR3 coding DNA: TGCGCCAGCAGCTTGGAGGGGACAACGGGACGCGGGGAGCTGTTTTTT.

This clonotype was seen at least ten times. This chain connects TRBV5-1 to TRBJ1-1, with D unresolved. The CDR3 runs to 12 residues. Germline V gene lookup returns CDR1 SGHRS and CDR2 YFSETQ. Trimming took 10 bases from V and 1 from J, leaving 11 bases between them. Here the CDR3 DNA reads TGCGCCTCGGGGTGGGGGAACACTGAAGCTTTCTTT. Protein: CASGWGNTEAFF.

The table lists this clonotype with many counts. The V gene is TRBV12-3 or TRBV12-4, the J gene TRBJ2-7; 8 bases map to TRBD1. The J segment lost 3 bases and the V segment lost 7 bases, leaving 8 bases of the junction unmatched. This CDR3 spans 14 amino acids. CDR3 protein: CASTPQGANYEQYF. The CDR3 nucleotides are TGTGCCAGCACCCCCCAGGGGGCCAACTACGAGCAGTACTTC.

About this clonotype itself: A much larger clone is a single base away; this may be a read error. This rearrangement joins TRBV20-1 to TRBJ1-2; no firm D call. Per germline, CDR1 DFQATT and CDR2 SNEGSKA (reference sequence). This CDR3 region has 11 residues. CDR3 in amino acids: CSARSDYAYTF. The CDR3 DNA is TGCAGTGCTAGATCGGATTATGCCTACACCTTC.

Remarks on this clonotype: A much larger clone lies a single base off, so this may be a read error. The V and J genes are TRBV6-5 and TRBJ1-2; no definite D call. CDR1 and CDR2 from the germline V gene are MNHEY and SVGAGI. This CDR3 is built from 15 residues. The chain's CDR3 is CASSSSLGSGYGYPF. The CDR3, as DNA: TGTGCCAGCAGTTCCTCCCTGGGTTCGGGCTATGGCTACCCCTTC.

This clonotype was detected many times. The chain recombines TRBV15 with TRBJ2-7, with D unresolved. Germline V gene lookup returns CDR1 LNHNV and CDR2 YYDKDF (reference sequence). This CDR3 is 14 amino acids long. With 0 bases removed from V and 5 bases from J, the gap between germline ends came to 11 bases. This chain's CDR3 is CATSRDYRRDEQYF. Written as DNA, the CDR3 is TGTGCCACCAGCAGAGATTACAGAAGGGACGAGCAGTACTTC.

This clonotype has ten or more counts. The chain couples TRBV4-2 to TRBJ2-6, with 7 positions matching TRBD1. With 1 base clipped from V and 0 bases from J, the junction kept 9 bases outside the gene matches. Per germline, CDR1 LGHNA and CDR2 YNFKEQ. The CDR3 is 19 residues long. The CDR3 DNA follows: TGTGCCAGCAGCCAAGGAGGGGGACAGACTTACTCTGGGGCCAACGTCCTGACTTTC. It specifies CASSQGGGQTYSGANVLTF.

The V call is TRBV14, the J call TRBJ2-5; D might be TRBD1 (6 bases). Germline-derived CDR1 and CDR2 are SGHDN and FVKESK. CDR3 length: 15 amino acids. V shed 3 bases and J shed 1 base, with 12 bases lying between them. CDR3 nucleotides: TGTGCCAGCAGCCATACGACAGGCCCCCAAGAGACCCAGTACTTC. Its protein is CASSHTTGPQETQYF.

This chain joins TRBV10-3 and TRBJ2-2; 8 bases agree with TRBD2. The V gene's germline CDR1 is ENHRY and CDR2 SYGVKD. The CDR3 consists of 17 residues. V gave up 5 bases and J gave up 2 bases; unmatched junction bases: 10. The CDR3 spells CAISRSTGGTNTGELFF. The CDR3 DNA reads as TGTGCCATCAGTCGGTCGACGGGAGGGACAAACACCGGGGAGCTGTTTTTT.

This clonotype was found many times. The V and J genes are TRBV6-1 and TRBJ1-6, with TRBD1 matching over 10 bases. V shed 4 bases, J shed 0 bases, and the junction held 3 bases outside the gene matches. The CDR3 runs to 17 residues. Germline CDR1 and CDR2: MNHNS and SASEGT. The CDR3 nucleotides are TGTGCCAGCAGTGGGGGACAGGGGAGCTCCTATAATTCACCCCTCCACTTT. It specifies CASSGGQGSSYNSPLHF.

This clonotype came up many times. The J gene is TRBJ2-7, the V gene TRBV5-1; the D gene is possibly TRBD1 (6 bases). V was clipped by 3 bases and J by 5 bases, with 12 bases between them. The length of the CDR3 is 13 residues. Germline CDR1 SGHRS, CDR2 YFSETQ. The CDR3 loop reads CASSSDRSDEQYF. CDR3 nucleotides: TGCGCCAGCAGCTCCGACAGGTCTGACGAGCAGTACTTC. Full variable domain (rest looked up from reference TRBV5-1 and TRBJ2-7): KAGVTQTPRYLIKTRGQQVTLSCSPISGHRSVSWYQQTPGQGLQFLFEYFSETQRNKGNFPGRFSGRQFSNSRSEMNVSTLELGDSALYLCASSSDRSDEQYFGPGTRLTVT.

This clonotype was found once. A much larger clone lies a single base off, so this may be a read error. This chain joins TRBV12-3 or TRBV12-4 and TRBJ1-2, with 7 bases identical to TRBD1. CDR3 size: 14 residues. CDR3 coding DNA: TGTGCCAGCAGAGTAGGGACAGAACCTTATGGCTACCCCTTC. Translated, it gives CASRVGTEPYGYPF.

Note on this clonotype: A much larger clone differs from this one at a single base, so this may be a read error. J is TRBJ1-4 and V is TRBV20-1; 8 bases line up with TRBD1. There are 13 residues in the CDR3. After removal of 5 bases from V and 8 bases from J, the junction contained 7 bases not matched to a gene. Germline V gene lookup returns CDR1 DFQATT and CDR2 SNEGSKA (reference sequence). The CDR3 spells CSAPNRGSEKLFF. The CDR3 coding sequence is TGCAGTGCTCCCAACAGGGGGAGCGAAAAACTGTTTTTT.

In its sample, this clonotype was seen many times. The V gene is TRBV28, the J gene TRBJ2-7; D unresolved. This CDR3 spans 11 amino acids. Trimming removed 6 bases from V and 4 bases from J, with 7 bases in between. The germline CDR1 and CDR2 sequences are MDHEN and SYDVKM. The CDR3 loop reads CASSGRYEQYF. CDR3 sequence (DNA): TGTGCCAGCAGCGGAAGGTACGAGCAGTACTTC.

This clonotype came up many times. CDR3 sequence (DNA): TGCAGCGTCGGCAGCACGCAGGCCTACCCCTATGGCTACACCTTC. Its protein is CSVGSTQAYPYGYTF. This chain joins TRBV29-1 and TRBJ1-2; D gene ambiguous. V lost 6 bases and J lost 4, with 21 bases in between. The CDR3 contains 15 residues. Germline V gene sequence: CDR1 SQVTM, CDR2 ANQGSEA.

This clonotype was observed at least ten times. This rearrangement joins TRBV29-1 to TRBJ2-5; TRBD2 matches at 9 bases. This CDR3 has 15 residues. Germline CDR1 SQVTM, CDR2 ANQGSEA. V trimming: 6 bases; J trimming: 2 bases; junction bases outside the gene matches: 10. The DNA for the CDR3 is TGCAGCGTGCCGAGTAGCGGGAGCGCGCAAGAGACCCAGTACTTC. It encodes CSVPSSGSAQETQYF.

This clonotype was seen ten or more times. The chain has TRBV12-3 or TRBV12-4 and TRBJ1-1, with 7 bases aligning to TRBD1. J gave up 5 bases and V 7 bases, and 10 bases lay outside the gene matches. The CDR3 runs to 14 residues. This CDR3 is CASTSDRDGTEAFF. The CDR3 region has the DNA TGTGCCAGCACCTCTGACAGGGACGGTACTGAAGCTTTCTTT.